These T cell receptor beta chains were read from a single sample in a study of T cells after posttransplantation cyclophosphamide. Method: immunoSEQ multiplex PCR; TCRdb's copy keeps in-frame clones and lacks some. The data show roughly 45,000 clones, with none appearing a single time. The specimen sequenced was PBMCs. The receptor source for this set is a man aged 40-49 years in good health, CMV-negative, and a related stem cell transplant donor. Each CDR3 is given with its conserved first and last residue. Each record gives: CDR3 protein, CDR3 DNA, J gene, clone size, V gene, D gene. A D gene is named only where the DNA matches it firmly. Size values are once, few and many counts, or a class for expanded clones, and some rows have none.

CDR3: CASSSFSNLYSTDTQYF; DNA: TGTGCCAGCAGCTCCTTCTCTAACCTATATAGCACAGATACGCAGTATTTT; J: TRBJ2-3; size: many; V: TRBV7-9; D: NA
CDR3: CASSLGGDPDTQYF; DNA: TGCGCCAGCAGCTTGGGGGGGGACCCAGATACGCAGTATTTT; J: TRBJ2-3; size: many; V: TRBV5-1; D: NA
CDR3: CASSRDRASGNTIYF; DNA: TGTGCCAGCAGCCGGGACAGGGCCTCTGGAAACACCATATATTTT; J: TRBJ1-3; size: many; V: TRBV7-2; D: TRBD1
CDR3: CASSSVAPQSQETQYF; DNA: TGTGCCAGCAGCTCTGTAGCGCCTCAGTCCCAAGAGACCCAGTACTTC; J: TRBJ2-5; size: many; V: TRBV7-8; D: NA
CDR3: CASKTGGGLGYTF; DNA: TGTGCCAGCAAAACAGGGGGAGGATTAGGCTACACCTTC; J: TRBJ1-2; size: many; V: TRBV28; D: TRBD1
CDR3: CASSLGAGQPQHF; DNA: TGTGCCAGCAGTTTAGGGGCGGGGCAGCCCCAGCATTTT; J: TRBJ1-5; size: many; V: TRBV28; D: NA
CDR3: CAWSVRTGGYEQYF; DNA: TGTGCCTGGAGTGTGAGGACAGGTGGCTACGAGCAGTACTTC; J: TRBJ2-7; size: few; V: TRBV30; D: TRBD1
CDR3: CASSLWRSGLAGPSGANVLTF; DNA: TGTGCCAGCAGTTTATGGAGGTCGGGTCTAGCGGGACCCTCTGGGGCCAACGTCCTGACTTTC; J: TRBJ2-6; size: many; V: TRBV28; D: TRBD2
CDR3: CASSIRAGGSNEQFF; DNA: TGTGCCAGCAGCATCCGAGCGGGAGGGAGCAATGAGCAGTTCTTC; J: TRBJ2-1; size: many; V: TRBV11-2; D: TRBD2
CDR3: CASDPGGASVLETQYF; DNA: TGTGCCAGCGACCCCGGGGGGGCTAGCGTACTAGAGACCCAGTACTTC; J: TRBJ2-5; size: many; V: TRBV7-9; D: TRBD2
CDR3: CASSPQTGQNQPQHF; DNA: TGCGCCAGCAGCCCCCAGACAGGTCAGAATCAGCCCCAGCATTTT; J: TRBJ1-5; size: many; V: TRBV5-1; D: NA
CDR3: CASSETRTGKQYF; DNA: TGCGCCAGCAGTGAGACCCGGACAGGGAAGCAGTACTTC; J: TRBJ2-4; size: many; V: TRBV10-1; D: TRBD1
CDR3: CASSMQRGGEQFF; DNA: TGTGCCAGTAGTATGCAAAGGGGGGGTGAGCAGTTCTTC; J: TRBJ2-1; size: many; V: TRBV19; D: NA
CDR3: CASSYEGTGGSGELFF; DNA: TGTGCCAGCAGTTACGAAGGGACAGGGGGCTCCGGGGAGCTGTTTTTT; J: TRBJ2-2; size: many; V: TRBV6-5; D: TRBD1
CDR3: CASRETILGQTYNEQFF; DNA: TGTGCCAGCAGGGAAACTATACTGGGACAGACCTACAATGAGCAGTTCTTC; J: TRBJ2-1; size: NA; V: TRBV6-1; D: TRBD1
CDR3: CASSPPPPGGRTEAFF; DNA: TGTGCCAGCAGCCCCCCCCCACCGGGGGGGAGGACTGAAGCTTTCTTT; J: TRBJ1-1; size: many; V: TRBV5-4; D: NA
CDR3: CASSPRTVTYEQYF; DNA: TGTGCCAGCAGCCCCAGGACTGTAACCTACGAGCAGTACTTC; J: TRBJ2-7; size: many; V: TRBV11-2; D: NA
CDR3: CASSLALTSGIEGSTNTQYF; DNA: TGTGCCAGCAGCTTGGCCCTGACTAGCGGGATTGAGGGGTCCACGAATACGCAGTATTTT; J: TRBJ2-3; size: many; V: TRBV5-4; D: TRBD2
CDR3: CASSPGTGDNQPQHF; DNA: TGTGCCAGCAGCCCAGGGACAGGGGACAATCAGCCCCAGCATTTT; J: TRBJ1-5; size: many; V: TRBV7-9; D: TRBD1
CDR3: CASSFATVSGNTIYF; DNA: TGTGCCAGCAGTTTCGCGACAGTCTCTGGAAACACCATATATTTT; J: TRBJ1-3; size: many; V: TRBV6-6; D: NA
CDR3: CASSSPGLAGDHEQYF; DNA: TGTGCCAGCAGTTCTCCGGGACTAGCGGGAGACCACGAGCAGTACTTC; J: TRBJ2-7; size: many; V: TRBV27; D: TRBD2
CDR3: CASRYLAGSLFEQFF; DNA: TGCGCCAGCAGATATCTAGCGGGGTCGCTATTTGAGCAGTTCTTC; J: TRBJ2-1; size: many; V: TRBV5-1; D: TRBD2